The next 27 T cell receptor beta chains were all read from a single sample in a study of technical replicates of blood from four donors (TCRdb year 2017). Library preparation was by the immunoSEQ multiplex PCR assay. TCRdb's version of the immuneACCESS table is confined to in-frame rearrangements and falls short of the full clone set. An unresolved V gene accounts for under half of the shortfall where checked; the remainder is of unknown origin. The sample table shows approximately 76,000 clones, and roughly 91% are seen once. Less than 0.3% of the sample lies in the top ten. Input material: T cells isolated from PBMCs. The receptors stem from a human donor in good health.

The chain is built from TRBV7-4 and TRBJ2-7, with 9 bases that match TRBD1. Trimming at V came to 6 bases and at J to 1 base, leaving 7 bases not matched to a gene. The CDR3 runs to 15 residues. From germline, CDR1 is SGHVT and CDR2 SQSDAQ. The CDR3, as DNA: TGTGCCAGCAGACCCCGACAGGGGGATTCCTACGAGCAGTACTTC. Its protein product is CASRPRQGDSYEQYF.

The CDR3 reads CASSLGIAGGSYNEQFF. DNA for the CDR3: TGTGCCAGCAGCTTAGGAATAGCGGGGGGCTCCTACAATGAGCAGTTCTTC. This chain joins TRBV11-2 and TRBJ2-1, with 10 bases fitting TRBD2. Trimming at V came to 1 base and at J to 0 bases, leaving 3 bases not matched to a gene. CDR1 and CDR2 from the germline V gene are SGHAT and FQNNGV. The CDR3 extends over 17 amino acids.

The chain uses TRBV27 and TRBJ2-2, with a tentative D call TRBD2 (6 bases). This CDR3 region has 15 residues. Between the trimmed V and J ends, which lost 7 bases and 4 bases, there was a span of 16 bases. Germline V gives CDR1 MNHEY, CDR2 SMNVEV (reference sequence). Here the CDR3 reads CASTGPGGVTGELFF. Written as DNA, the CDR3 is TGTGCCAGCACCGGACCCGGGGGTGTCACCGGGGAGCTGTTTTTT.

The chain uses TRBV19 and TRBJ2-4; 12 nucleotides match TRBD2. The germline gives CDR1 LNHDA, CDR2 SQIVND (reference sequence). The CDR3 has 17 residues. The ends lost 4 bases at V and 0 bases at J; junction bases unmatched: 4. CDR3 nucleotides: TGTGCCAGTAGTACCTTGGGACTAGCGGGAGCCAAAAACATTCAGTACTTC. It codes for CASSTLGLAGAKNIQYF.

This chain uses TRBV27 with TRBJ2-2, with 8 nucleotides matching TRBD2. The germline V gene has CDR1 MNHEY and CDR2 SMNVEV (reference sequence). The CDR3 loop spans 13 amino acids. V trimming: 5 bases; J trimming: 6 bases; junction bases outside the gene matches: 2. DNA of the CDR3: TGTGCCAGCAGTCCCGGGGGGGCCGGGGAGCTGTTTTTT. Residues: CASSPGGAGELFF.

This CDR3 reads CASSTGRTGFGYTF. CDR3 DNA sequence: TGCGCCAGCAGCACCGGGAGGACAGGGTTTGGCTACACCTTC. The rearrangement joins TRBV5-1 to TRBJ1-2, with 8 positions matching TRBD1. Trimming cost V 4 bases and J 7 bases; bases outside gene matches: 9. The germline V gene has CDR1 SGHRS and CDR2 YFSETQ. The CDR3 runs 14 residues.

The V call is TRBV9, the J call TRBJ1-1; 7 bases are shared with TRBD1. J was trimmed by 0 bases and V by 10 bases; bases with no gene match: 12. Per germline, CDR1 SGDLS and CDR2 YYNGEE. The length of the CDR3 is 15 residues. CDR3 region: CALNRDRSMNTEAFF. DNA of the CDR3: TGTGCCCTTAACCGGGACAGAAGCATGAACACTGAAGCTTTCTTT.

This chain uses TRBV9 with TRBJ2-3, with D perhaps matching TRBD2 (5 bases). This CDR3 has 17 residues. Trimming left V 1 base short and J 5 bases short, with 20 bases between. CDR1 SGDLS and CDR2 YYNGEE come from the germline V gene. In nucleotides, the CDR3 is TGTGCCAGCAGCGTATCCGCGGGTCGGGCGGTGGGAGATACGCAGTATTTT. This encodes CASSVSAGRAVGDTQYF.

The gene calls are TRBV5-5 and TRBJ1-1, with 7 bases that match TRBD1. Germline values: CDR1 SGHKS, CDR2 YYEKEE (reference sequence). J was trimmed by 6 bases and V by 5 bases; bases with no gene match: 13. The CDR3 spans 15 residues. Here the CDR3 reads CASSFSDRAIPEAFF. The CDR3 DNA sequence: TGTGCCAGCAGTTTTTCAGACAGGGCGATCCCTGAAGCTTTCTTT.

The chain recombines TRBV2 with TRBJ1-4; 10 nucleotides line up with TRBD1. V lost 7 bases to trimming and J lost 8 bases; unmatched junction nucleotides: 7. The CDR3 contains 14 residues. Looked up from germline, CDR1 is SNHLY and CDR2 is FYNNEI. The CDR3 here is CASTQGDRGEKLFF. The CDR3 nucleotides are TGTGCCAGCACCCAAGGGGACAGGGGAGAAAAACTGTTTTTT.

The chain joins TRBV6-1 to TRBJ2-7; TRBD1 matches 8 bases. V was pared by 1 base and J by 5 bases, with 7 bases of the junction left unmatched. This CDR3 comprises 15 residues. The germline gives CDR1 MNHNS, CDR2 SASEGT. The CDR3 is CASSEGTGRGDEQYF. The CDR3 nucleotides read TGTGCCAGCAGTGAAGGGACAGGGCGAGGCGACGAGCAGTACTTC.

The CDR3 DNA reads TGTGCCTGGGGGACAGGGGCGAGGGAGCAGTACTTC. This codes for CAWGTGAREQYF. This sequence joins TRBV30 and TRBJ2-7; 10 bases are a match to TRBD1. CDR3 size: 12 residues. In germline, CDR1 is GTSNPN, CDR2 SVGIG (reference sequence). The V and J ends lost 5 bases and 7 bases, in that order; junction bases with no gene match: 5.

V is TRBV14 and J is TRBJ1-2; D might be TRBD1 (5 bases). The germline V and J ends were trimmed by 0 bases and 4 bases, with 9 bases remaining between them. The CDR3 length is 14 residues. CDR1 and CDR2 (germline): SGHDN, FVKESK. CDR3 sequence: CASSQDRQPYGYTF. DNA for the CDR3: TGTGCCAGCAGCCAAGATAGACAGCCCTATGGCTACACCTTC.

V gene TRBV5-1 combines with J gene TRBJ1-2; possibly TRBD1 for D (6 bases). This CDR3 comprises 13 residues. Per germline, CDR1 SGHRS and CDR2 YFSETQ. With 2 bases removed from V and 2 bases from J, the gap between germline ends came to 7 bases. As DNA, the CDR3 is TGCGCCAGCAGCTTACAGGGAAACTATGGCTACACCTTC. Its translation: CASSLQGNYGYTF.

This clone has just a few counts. V gene TRBV11-2 combines with J gene TRBJ2-1; a weak D match, TRBD2 (6 bases). Germline-derived CDR1 and CDR2 are SGHAT and FQNNGV. Deletions cut 1 base from V and 7 bases from J, with 17 bases between. This CDR3 has 16 residues. The CDR3 sequence is CASSLGPTSVRNEQFF. Here the CDR3 DNA reads TGTGCCAGCAGCTTAGGCCCGACTAGTGTGAGAAATGAGCAGTTCTTC.

The DNA for the CDR3 is TGCAGCGTTGAAGAAAGCGCGGAGAACACTGAAGCTTTCTTT. Its translation: CSVEESAENTEAFF. The chain couples TRBV29-1 to TRBJ1-1; D is unclear. Trimming cost V 0 bases and J 1 base, with 9 bases left between them. The germline V gene encodes CDR1 SQVTM and CDR2 ANQGSEA. The CDR3 is 14 amino acids.

The J gene is TRBJ2-6, the V gene TRBV15, with D possibly being TRBD1 (6 bases). Per germline, CDR1 LNHNV and CDR2 YYDKDF (reference sequence). The CDR3 has 17 residues. Deletions cut 9 bases from V and 0 bases from J, with 18 bases between. The CDR3 loop reads CATTPGQASSGANVLTF. As DNA, the CDR3 is TGTGCCACTACCCCGGGACAAGCGAGCTCTGGGGCCAACGTCCTGACTTTC.

DNA for the CDR3: TGTGCCAGCACGGCCCTTGGACAGAGCAATCAGCCCCAGCATTTT. As protein: CASTALGQSNQPQHF. The chain uses TRBV27 and TRBJ1-5; the D gene is possibly TRBD1 (6 bases). Germline V gives CDR1 MNHEY, CDR2 SMNVEV (reference sequence). V shed 7 bases and J shed 1 base, with 14 bases lying between them. This CDR3 has 15 amino acids.

In regard to this clone: The sample has other DNA sequences that encode this CDR3 too. The gene calls are TRBV2 and TRBJ1-1; no firm D call. The V gene lost 3 bases and the J gene lost 3 bases, with 5 bases spanning the gap. The CDR3 runs to 12 residues. CDR1 and CDR2 from the germline V gene are SNHLY and FYNNEI. The CDR3 nucleotides read TGTGCCAGCAGTGAGGGCGACACTGAAGCTTTCTTT. Protein sequence: CASSEGDTEAFF.

The rearrangement links TRBV7-8 to TRBJ2-7, with 14 bases identical to TRBD2. After removal of 6 bases from V and 3 bases from J, the junction contained 4 bases not matched to a gene. This CDR3 is built from 15 residues. Germline V gene sequence: CDR1 SGHVS, CDR2 FQNEAQ. The CDR3 coding sequence is TGTGCCAGCAGACAAGGACTAGCGGGAGGCTACGAGCAGTACTTC. As protein: CASRQGLAGGYEQYF.

This clone was seen more than once but under ten times. The chain links TRBV27 to TRBJ1-2, with D uncertain. The CDR3 extends over 14 amino acids. Germline CDR1 MNHEY, CDR2 SMNVEV (reference sequence). V dropped 3 bases and J dropped 3 bases, with 11 bases sitting between them. The CDR3 coding sequence is TGTGCCAGCAGTTTGTACGAGGGTGACTATGGCTACACCTTC. Its protein product is CASSLYEGDYGYTF.

The rearrangement links TRBV7-9 to TRBJ2-3; no reliable D call. The V end was cut by 2 bases, the J end by 4 bases, with 7 bases between. This CDR3 spans 13 amino acids. Germline V gene lookup returns CDR1 SEHNR and CDR2 FQNEAQ (reference sequence). The CDR3 DNA sequence: TGTGCCAGCAGCTTAAGAGCGCCAGATACGCAGTATTTT. Protein: CASSLRAPDTQYF. The whole variable domain, filled in from reference TRBV7-9 and TRBJ2-3, reads DTGVSQNPRHKITKRGQNVTFRCDPISEHNRLYWYRQTLGQGPEFLTYFQNEAQLEKSRLLSDRFSAERPKGSFSTLEIQRTEQGDSAMYLCASSLRAPDTQYFGPGTRLTVL.

This clone appeared a single time. The CDR3 DNA reads TGTGCCAGCAGCTTAGTGTTCAGATCCAACTATGGCTACACCTTC. Translation gives CASSLVFRSNYGYTF. This sequence joins TRBV11-3 and TRBJ1-2, with no clear D. With 1 base removed from V and 2 bases from J, the gap between germline ends came to 11 bases. Germline lookup yields CDR1 SGHNT and CDR2 YENEEA. CDR3 size: 15 residues. Together with reference TRBV11-3 and TRBJ1-2, the CDR3 gives the full variable domain: EAGVVQSPRYKIIEKKQPVAFWCNPISGHNTLYWYLQNLGQGPELLIRYENEEAVDDSQLPKDRFSAERLKGVDSTLKIQPAELGDSAVYLCASSLVFRSNYGYTFGSGTRLTVV.

The V gene is TRBV5-1, the J gene TRBJ2-1; 10 bases fit TRBD1. Losses at the gene ends were 2 bases for V and 8 bases for J; bases not matched to a gene: 13. Germline lookup yields CDR1 SGHRS and CDR2 YFSETQ. There are 17 residues in the CDR3. In DNA, the CDR3 is TGCGCCAGCAGCTTCGGGCGGGGGACAGGGGCCCTAGATGAGCAGTTCTTC. Its protein is CASSFGRGTGALDEQFF. The full variable domain, rest sourced from reference TRBV5-1 and TRBJ2-1, is KAGVTQTPRYLIKTRGQQVTLSCSPISGHRSVSWYQQTPGQGLQFLFEYFSETQRNKGNFPGRFSGRQFSNSRSEMNVSTLELGDSALYLCASSFGRGTGALDEQFFGPGTRLTVL.

Turning to this clone: One junction end disagrees with the germline gene, perhaps due to a read error. This chain joins TRBV27 and TRBJ2-7; 8 bases line up with TRBD2. This CDR3 comprises 12 residues. Per germline, CDR1 MNHEY and CDR2 SMNVEV (reference sequence). The CDR3 protein is CASSPQGREAFF. CDR3 coding DNA: TGTGCCAGCAGTCCCCAGGGGCGGGAGGCCTTCTTC.

The chain joins TRBV25-1 to TRBJ2-5, with D possibly matching TRBD2 (5 bases). The assigned J gene may be wrong: the sequence end matches TRBJ2-7 better. Germline V gene lookup returns CDR1 MGHDK and CDR2 SYGVNS. CDR3 length: 14 amino acids. CDR3 region: CASSDLAVSYEQYF. The CDR3, as DNA: TGTGCCAGCAGTGACCTAGCCGTTTCCTACGAGCAGTACTTC.

V usage is TRBV28 and J usage is TRBJ1-5; tentative D call: TRBD1 (5 bases). This CDR3 region has 16 residues. V gave up 7 bases and J gave up 1 base, with 17 bases separating them. Germline V gene lookup returns CDR1 MDHEN and CDR2 SYDVKM. CDR3 sequence: CASIPGGGRSNQPQHF. The DNA for the CDR3 is TGTGCCAGCATCCCGGGCGGGGGTAGGAGCAATCAGCCCCAGCATTTT.